The 16 T cell receptor beta chains listed next were all sequenced from one sample in a study of T-cell reconstitution after alpha-beta-depleted transplantation in children (dated by TCRdb to 2016 to 2017). The treatment or condition label corresponds to: allogeneic hematopoietic cell transplantation with graft depleted of TCRalphabeta T cells and CD19 B cells. Library method: PCR. The run used an Illumina HiSeq 2500. TCR library preparation used molecular barcoding, with unique molecular identifiers applied to normalize quantification of the TCRbeta repertoire. TCRdb itself trimmed the public reads at Q25 with fastp, ran MiXCR and retained productive beta chains. Rows with a matching CDR3 protein are joined into one entry that keeps the most common DNA and genes. In all, the sample holds about a million distinct CDR3 sequences, and around 30% of those were seen once. The biggest ten clones account for over 25% of the sample.

Sample: PBMCs, mostly from graft donor cells, taken 360 days after TCRalphabeta/CD19-depleted stem cell transplant. Source of these receptors: a boy under three years old who had a stem cell transplant for SCID, so the T cells may come from the graft donor.

The rearrangement links TRBV18 to TRBJ2-5, with D perhaps matching TRBD2 (6 bases). V lost 0 bases and J lost 5, with 10 bases in between. The CDR3 runs 14 residues. Per germline, CDR1 KGHSH and CDR2 LQKENI. The CDR3 bases are TGTGCCAGCTCACCACCGAATAGCGGCGAGACCCAGTACTTC. Its protein product is CASSPPNSGETQYF. The full variable domain, in which reference TRBV18 and TRBJ2-5 provide the parts outside the CDR3, is NAGVMQNPRHLVRRRGQEARLRCSPMKGHSHVYWYRQLPEEGLKFMVYLQKENIIDESGMPKERFSAEFPKEGPSILRIQQVVRGDSAAYFCASSPPNSGETQYFGPGTRLLVL.

V is TRBV4-1 and J is TRBJ2-7, with 9 bases lining up with TRBD1. CDR3 length equals 14 residues. V lost 2 bases and J lost 2; bases outside the gene matches: 1. The V gene's germline CDR1 is MGHRA and CDR2 YSYEKL. In DNA form, the CDR3 reads TGCGCCAGCAGCCAATGGGACAGGGCCTACGAGCAGTACTTC. It translates to CASSQWDRAYEQYF.

This clonotype was picked up a small number of times. A much larger clone differs by one base, so this may be a read error. The chain carries TRBV5-1 and TRBJ2-1; D gene ambiguous. Germline V lookup: CDR1 SGHRS, CDR2 YFSETQ. The CDR3 length is 14 residues. The V gene lost 0 bases and the J gene lost 3 bases, with 7 bases spanning the gap. The CDR3 reads CASSLDRYYNEQFF. CDR3 coding DNA: TGCGCCAGCAGCTTGGACAGATACTACAATGAGCAGTTCTTC. The entire variable domain, with the rest obtained from reference TRBV5-1 and TRBJ2-1, is as follows: KAGVTQTPRYLIKTRGQQVTLSCSPISGHRSVSWYQQTPGQGLQFLFEYFSETQRNKGNFPGRFSGRQFSNSRSEMNVSTLELGDSALYLCASSLDRYYNEQFFGPGTRLTVL.

The V call is TRBV4-2, the J call TRBJ2-7; no firm D call. V gave up 0 bases and J gave up 3 bases, with 12 bases separating them. Germline lookup yields CDR1 LGHNA and CDR2 YNFKEQ. The CDR3 covers 15 residues. CDR3 in amino acids: CASSQEWPYLYEQYF. CDR3 sequence (DNA): TGTGCCAGCAGCCAAGAATGGCCATACCTCTACGAGCAGTACTTC.

The chain combines TRBV10-3 with TRBJ2-3, with 10 bases aligning to TRBD2. The germline V gene encodes CDR1 ENHRY and CDR2 SYGVKD. The CDR3 extends over 16 amino acids. Germline trimming cut 0 bases from V and 4 bases from J; bases unmatched to any gene: 4. The CDR3 spells CAISESASGGPDTQYF. The CDR3, as DNA: TGTGCCATCAGTGAGTCGGCTAGCGGGGGTCCAGATACGCAGTATTTT.

This clonotype was found a few times. The rearrangement joins TRBV29-1 to TRBJ2-7, with D perhaps matching TRBD1 (6 bases). V gave up 0 bases and J gave up 1 base, with 7 bases separating them. The CDR3 has 13 residues. Germline V gives CDR1 SQVTM, CDR2 ANQGSEA. CDR3 in amino acids: CSVEEDRSYEQYF. In DNA, the CDR3 is TGCAGCGTTGAAGAGGACAGATCCTACGAGCAGTACTTC.

In the case of this clonotype: At one boundary the junction diverges from the germline segment, which might be a read error. The chain carries TRBV5-1 and TRBJ2-7; possible D gene TRBD1, 6 bases. The V gene's germline CDR1 is SGHRS and CDR2 YFSETQ. The CDR3 runs to 15 residues. CDR3 region: CASSNGQLLEGEQCF. CDR3 DNA: TGCGCCAGCAGCAACGGACAGCTGCTTGAGGGCGAGCAGTGCTTC.

The V call is TRBV9, the J call TRBJ2-5; TRBD1 agrees at 7 bases. V lost 0 bases, J lost 1 base, and 6 bases stayed unmatched. The germline CDR1 and CDR2 sequences are SGDLS and YYNGEE. The CDR3 contains 16 residues. The DNA for the CDR3 is TGTGCCAGCAGCGTAGCTGGGGCAGGGGGCCAAGAGACCCAGTACTTC. Amino acids: CASSVAGAGGQETQYF.

The chain is built from TRBV7-2 and TRBJ1-1; tentative D call: TRBD1 (6 bases). The CDR3 has 15 residues. Trimming removed 4 bases at V and 4 bases at J, with 16 bases between. Germline CDR1 reads SGHTA; CDR2 reads FQGNSA. CDR3 sequence (DNA): TGTGCCAGCAGCTCCCCCTCACAGGGAGTCACTGAAGCTTTCTTT. This encodes CASSSPSQGVTEAFF.

In its sample, this clonotype was seen a few times. This sequence joins TRBV5-1 and TRBJ1-4; D unresolved. V lost 4 bases and J 7 bases, leaving 17 bases between the germline ends. Germline CDR1 and CDR2: SGHRS and YFSETQ. CDR3 length: 15 amino acids. The CDR3 spells CASSVFGQVGEKLFF. CDR3 DNA: TGCGCCAGCAGCGTATTCGGGCAGGTTGGTGAAAAACTGTTTTTT. Filled out from reference TRBV5-1 and TRBJ1-4, the complete variable domain reads KAGVTQTPRYLIKTRGQQVTLSCSPISGHRSVSWYQQTPGQGLQFLFEYFSETQRNKGNFPGRFSGRQFSNSRSEMNVSTLELGDSALYLCASSVFGQVGEKLFFGSGTQLSVL.

The rearrangement joins TRBV7-7 to TRBJ2-1; 15 bases are a match to TRBD2. V shed 3 bases and J 8 bases; nucleotides not matched to a gene: 5. The CDR3 totals 16 residues. Germline CDR1 is SSHAT and CDR2 is FNYEAQ (reference sequence). The CDR3 DNA sequence: TGTGCCAGCAGCTTTTCGCGGACTAGCGGGGGGGATGAGCAGTTCTTC. As protein: CASSFSRTSGGDEQFF.

The chain employs TRBV19 and TRBJ2-1; D not certain. Trimming took 0 bases from V and 10 from J, leaving 13 bases between them. The length of the CDR3 is 14 residues. Germline V CDR1 and CDR2: LNHDA, SQIVND (reference sequence). The chain's CDR3 is CASSIDPLLIEQFF. In DNA form, the CDR3 reads TGTGCCAGTAGTATAGATCCCCTACTGATCGAGCAGTTCTTC.

The chain recombines TRBV6-1 with TRBJ1-6; possible D gene TRBD1, 5 bases. This CDR3 spans 16 amino acids. Germline-derived CDR1 and CDR2 are MNHNS and SASEGT. The germline V and J ends were trimmed by 1 base and 15 bases, with 22 bases remaining between them. This CDR3 is CASSEGWAGPLGNLHF. In DNA, the CDR3 is TGTGCCAGCAGTGAAGGATGGGCAGGGCCCTTGGGGAACCTCCACTTT.

This clonotype was picked up a small number of times. J is TRBJ2-5 and V is TRBV20-1, with unresolved D. CDR3 length equals 15 residues. V was trimmed by 0 bases and J by 1 base, leaving 12 bases between them. The V gene's germline CDR1 is DFQATT and CDR2 SNEGSKA (reference sequence). The CDR3 sequence is CSAREGRALQETQYF. In nucleotides, the CDR3 is TGCAGTGCTAGAGAGGGAAGGGCACTCCAAGAGACCCAGTACTTC.

This rearrangement joins TRBV5-8 to TRBJ1-2; tentatively, D is TRBD1 (6 bases). Germline values: CDR1 SGHTS, CDR2 YDEGEE. V was clipped by 4 bases and J by 4 bases, with 17 bases between them. This CDR3 has 15 amino acids. The CDR3 nucleotides are TGTGCCAGCAGCCGGGATGGACAGATAGGCTATGGCTACACCTTC. Protein product: CASSRDGQIGYGYTF. Together with reference TRBV5-8 and TRBJ1-2, the CDR3 gives the full variable domain: EAGVTQSPTHLIKTRGQQATLRCSPISGHTSVYWYQQALGLGLQFLLWYDEGEERNRGNFPPRFSGRQFPNYSSELNVNALELEDSALYLCASSRDGQIGYGYTFGSGTRLTVV.

This clonotype was detected a few times. This sequence joins TRBV7-2 and TRBJ1-2; D unclear. The CDR3 totals 15 residues. The V end lost 5 bases, the J end lost 4 bases, and 17 bases lay between the germline ends. The germline V gene has CDR1 SGHTA and CDR2 FQGNSA. In nucleotides, the CDR3 is TGTGCCAGCAGCCCCGGCTGGGGAACTGGCTATGGCTACACCTTC. Translated, it gives CASSPGWGTGYGYTF.